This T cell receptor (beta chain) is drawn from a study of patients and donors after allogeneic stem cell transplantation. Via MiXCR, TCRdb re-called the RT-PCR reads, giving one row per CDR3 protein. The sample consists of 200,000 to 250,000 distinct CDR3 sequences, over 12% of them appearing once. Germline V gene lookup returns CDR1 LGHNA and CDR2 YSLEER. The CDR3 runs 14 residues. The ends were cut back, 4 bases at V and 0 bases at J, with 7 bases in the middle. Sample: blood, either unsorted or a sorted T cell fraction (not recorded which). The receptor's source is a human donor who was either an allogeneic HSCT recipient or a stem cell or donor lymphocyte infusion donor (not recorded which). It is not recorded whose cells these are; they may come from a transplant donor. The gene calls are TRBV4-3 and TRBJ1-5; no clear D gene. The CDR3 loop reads CASSPGYSNQPQHF. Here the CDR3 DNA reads TGCGCCAGCAGCCCGGGTTATAGCAATCAGCCCCAGCATTTT.